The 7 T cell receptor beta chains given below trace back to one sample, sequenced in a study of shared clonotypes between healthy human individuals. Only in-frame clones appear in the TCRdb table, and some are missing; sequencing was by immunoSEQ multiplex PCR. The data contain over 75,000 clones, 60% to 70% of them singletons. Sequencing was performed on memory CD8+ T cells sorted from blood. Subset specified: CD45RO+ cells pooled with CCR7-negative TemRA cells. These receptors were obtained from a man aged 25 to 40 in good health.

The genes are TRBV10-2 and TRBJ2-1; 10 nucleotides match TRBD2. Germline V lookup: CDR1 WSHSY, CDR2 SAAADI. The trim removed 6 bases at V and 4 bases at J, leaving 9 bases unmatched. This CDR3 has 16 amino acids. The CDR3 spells CASSPLTSGLYNEQFF. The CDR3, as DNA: TGCGCCAGCAGCCCACTGACTAGCGGGTTATACAATGAGCAGTTCTTC.

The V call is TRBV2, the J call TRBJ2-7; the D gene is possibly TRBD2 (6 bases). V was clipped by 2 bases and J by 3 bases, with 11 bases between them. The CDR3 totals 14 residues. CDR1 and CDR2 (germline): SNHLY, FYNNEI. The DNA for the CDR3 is TGTGCCAGCAGTGAATCCCTCGGGGGCTACGAGCAGTACTTC. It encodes CASSESLGGYEQYF.

The CDR3 DNA reads TGTGCCAGCAGTGATGGGCCAGGAGACGTGGAGCTGTTTTTT. Translation: CASSDGPGDVELFF. This chain connects TRBV6-4 to TRBJ2-2; unclear D gene. Germline CDR1 is MRHNA and CDR2 is SNTAGT. The ends were cut back, 3 bases at V and 10 bases at J, with 15 bases in the middle. This CDR3 has 14 amino acids.

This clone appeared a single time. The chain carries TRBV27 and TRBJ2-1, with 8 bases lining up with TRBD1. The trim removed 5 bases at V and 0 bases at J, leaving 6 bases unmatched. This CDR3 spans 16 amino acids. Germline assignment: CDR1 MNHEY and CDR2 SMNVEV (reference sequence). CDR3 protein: CASSQVTGGSYNEQFF. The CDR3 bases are TGTGCCAGCAGTCAAGTAACAGGGGGCTCCTACAATGAGCAGTTCTTC.

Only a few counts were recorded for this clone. CDR3 sequence reads: CASSPRTSGVETQYF. In nucleotides, the CDR3 is TGTGCCAGCAGCCCAAGGACTAGCGGGGTAGAGACCCAGTACTTC. The rearrangement links TRBV7-9 to TRBJ2-5; 12 bases fit TRBD2. CDR3 length: 15 amino acids. Germline values: CDR1 SEHNR, CDR2 FQNEAQ (reference sequence). Trimming took 5 bases from V and 4 from J; bases not matched to a gene: 5. The entire variable domain, with the rest obtained from reference TRBV7-9 and TRBJ2-5, is as follows: DTGVSQNPRHKITKRGQNVTFRCDPISEHNRLYWYRQTLGQGPEFLTYFQNEAQLEKSRLLSDRFSAERPKGSFSTLEIQRTEQGDSAMYLCASSPRTSGVETQYFGPGTRLLVL.

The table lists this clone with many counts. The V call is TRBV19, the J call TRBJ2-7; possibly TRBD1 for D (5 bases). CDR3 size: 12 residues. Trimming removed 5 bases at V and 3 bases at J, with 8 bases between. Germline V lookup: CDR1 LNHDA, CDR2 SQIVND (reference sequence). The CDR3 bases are TGTGCCAGTAGTTGGGGCAACTACGAGCAGTACTTC. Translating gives CASSWGNYEQYF.

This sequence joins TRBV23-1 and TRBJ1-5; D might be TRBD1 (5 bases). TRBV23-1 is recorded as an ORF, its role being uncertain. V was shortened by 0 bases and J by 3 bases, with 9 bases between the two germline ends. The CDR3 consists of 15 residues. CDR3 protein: CASSQSGRANQPQHF. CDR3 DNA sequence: TGCGCCAGCAGTCAATCGGGCAGGGCCAATCAGCCCCAGCATTTT.